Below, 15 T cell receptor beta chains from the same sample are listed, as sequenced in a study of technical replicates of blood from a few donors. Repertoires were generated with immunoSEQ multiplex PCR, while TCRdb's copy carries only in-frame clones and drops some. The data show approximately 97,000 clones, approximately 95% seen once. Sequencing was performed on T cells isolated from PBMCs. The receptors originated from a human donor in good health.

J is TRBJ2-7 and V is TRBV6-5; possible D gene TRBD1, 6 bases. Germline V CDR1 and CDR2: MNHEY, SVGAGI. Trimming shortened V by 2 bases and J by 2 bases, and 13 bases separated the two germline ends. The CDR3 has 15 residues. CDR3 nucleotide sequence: TGTGCCAGCAGTTACGTACAGGGTGGCCCCTACGAGCAGTACTTC. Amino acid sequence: CASSYVQGGPYEQYF.

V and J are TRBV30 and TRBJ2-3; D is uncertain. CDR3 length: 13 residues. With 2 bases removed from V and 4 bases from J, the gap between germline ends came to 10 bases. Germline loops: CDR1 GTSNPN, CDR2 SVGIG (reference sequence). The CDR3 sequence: CAWSLRIPDTQYF. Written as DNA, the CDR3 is TGTGCCTGGAGTCTCAGGATCCCAGATACGCAGTATTTT.

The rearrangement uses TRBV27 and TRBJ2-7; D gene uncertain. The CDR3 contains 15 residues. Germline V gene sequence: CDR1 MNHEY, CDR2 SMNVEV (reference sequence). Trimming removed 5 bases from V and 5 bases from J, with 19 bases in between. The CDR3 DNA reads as TGTGCCAGCAGTCTCAACTGGGCTCGAAGGAACGAGCAGTACTTC. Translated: CASSLNWARRNEQYF.

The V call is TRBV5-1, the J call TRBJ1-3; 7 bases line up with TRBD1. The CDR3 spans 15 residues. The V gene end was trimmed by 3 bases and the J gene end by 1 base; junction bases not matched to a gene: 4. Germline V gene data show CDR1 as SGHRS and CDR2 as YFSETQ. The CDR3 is CASSSGTASGNTIYF. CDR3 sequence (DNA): TGCGCCAGCAGCTCCGGGACAGCTTCTGGAAACACCATATATTTT.

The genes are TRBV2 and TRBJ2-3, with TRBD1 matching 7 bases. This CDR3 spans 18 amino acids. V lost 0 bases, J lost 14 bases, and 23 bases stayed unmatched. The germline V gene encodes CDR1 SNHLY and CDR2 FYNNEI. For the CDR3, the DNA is TGTGCCAGCAGTGAAGCGAAAGGACACGGAATCACAGGGGTGGGCCTGTATTTT. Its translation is CASSEAKGHGITGVGLYF. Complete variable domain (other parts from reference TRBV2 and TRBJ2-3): EPEVTQTPSHQVTQMGQEVILRCVPISNHLYFYWYRQILGQKVEFLVSFYNNEISEKSEIFDDQFSVERPDGSNFTLKIRSTKLEDSAMYFCASSEAKGHGITGVGLYFGPGTRLTVL.

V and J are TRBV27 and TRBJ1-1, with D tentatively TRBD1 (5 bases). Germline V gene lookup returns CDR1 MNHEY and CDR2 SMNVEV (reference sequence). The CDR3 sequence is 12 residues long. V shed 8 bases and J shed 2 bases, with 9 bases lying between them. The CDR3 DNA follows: TGTGCCAGCCAAACAGGCAACACTGAAGCTTTCTTT. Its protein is CASQTGNTEAFF.

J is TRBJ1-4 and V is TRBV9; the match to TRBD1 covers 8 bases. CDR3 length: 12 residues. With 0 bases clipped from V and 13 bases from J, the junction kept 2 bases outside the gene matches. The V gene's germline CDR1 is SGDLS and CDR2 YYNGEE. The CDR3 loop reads CASSVGQGALFF. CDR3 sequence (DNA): TGTGCCAGCAGCGTAGGTCAGGGGGCACTGTTTTTT.

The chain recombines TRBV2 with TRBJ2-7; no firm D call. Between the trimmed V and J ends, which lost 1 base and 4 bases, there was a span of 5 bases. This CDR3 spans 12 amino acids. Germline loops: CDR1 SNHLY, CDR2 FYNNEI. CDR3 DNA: TGTGCCAGCAGTGAAGAACGGTACGAGCAGTACTTC. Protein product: CASSEERYEQYF.

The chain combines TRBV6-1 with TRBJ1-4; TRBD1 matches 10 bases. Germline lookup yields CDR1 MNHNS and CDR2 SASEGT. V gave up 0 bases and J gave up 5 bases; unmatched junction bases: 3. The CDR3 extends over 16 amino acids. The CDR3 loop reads CASSEAGGQGNEKLFF. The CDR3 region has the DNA TGTGCCAGCAGTGAAGCGGGGGGACAGGGGAATGAAAAACTGTTTTTT.

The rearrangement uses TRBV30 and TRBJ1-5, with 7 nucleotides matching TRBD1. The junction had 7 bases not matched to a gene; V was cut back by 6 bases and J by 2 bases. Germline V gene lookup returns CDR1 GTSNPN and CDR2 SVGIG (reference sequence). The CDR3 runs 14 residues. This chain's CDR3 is CACHRTGGNQPQHF. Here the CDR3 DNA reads TGTGCCTGCCATCGTACAGGGGGCAATCAGCCCCAGCATTTT.

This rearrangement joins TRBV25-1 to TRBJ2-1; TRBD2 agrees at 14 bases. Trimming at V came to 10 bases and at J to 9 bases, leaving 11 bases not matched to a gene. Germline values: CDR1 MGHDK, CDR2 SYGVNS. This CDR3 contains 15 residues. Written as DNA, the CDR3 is TGTGCCACCTTCCAGACTAGCGGGAGGGCCGGTGAGCAGTTCTTC. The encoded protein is CATFQTSGRAGEQFF.

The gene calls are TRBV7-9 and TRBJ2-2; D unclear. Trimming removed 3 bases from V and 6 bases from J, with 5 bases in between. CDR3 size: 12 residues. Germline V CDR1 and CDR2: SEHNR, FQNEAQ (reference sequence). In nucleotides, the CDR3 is TGTGCCAGCAGCTTCTACGCCGGGGAGCTGTTTTTT. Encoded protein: CASSFYAGELFF.

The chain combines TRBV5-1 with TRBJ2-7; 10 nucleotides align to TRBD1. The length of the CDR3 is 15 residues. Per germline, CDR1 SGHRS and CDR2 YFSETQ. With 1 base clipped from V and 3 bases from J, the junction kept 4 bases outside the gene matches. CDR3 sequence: CASSLTGQGNYEQYF. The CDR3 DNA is TGCGCCAGCAGCTTGACGGGACAGGGGAACTACGAGCAGTACTTC. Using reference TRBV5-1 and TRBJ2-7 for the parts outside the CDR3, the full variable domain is KAGVTQTPRYLIKTRGQQVTLSCSPISGHRSVSWYQQTPGQGLQFLFEYFSETQRNKGNFPGRFSGRQFSNSRSEMNVSTLELGDSALYLCASSLTGQGNYEQYFGPGTRLTVT.

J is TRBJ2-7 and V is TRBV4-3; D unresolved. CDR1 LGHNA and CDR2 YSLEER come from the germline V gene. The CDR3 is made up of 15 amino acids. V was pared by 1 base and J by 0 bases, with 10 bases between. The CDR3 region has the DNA TGCGCCAGCAGCCAAGTATCCGAGATCTCCTACGAGCAGTACTTC. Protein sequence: CASSQVSEISYEQYF.

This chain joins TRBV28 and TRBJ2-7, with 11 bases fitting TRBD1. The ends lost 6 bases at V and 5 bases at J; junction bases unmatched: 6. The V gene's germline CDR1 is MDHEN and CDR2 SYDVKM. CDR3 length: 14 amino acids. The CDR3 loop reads CASRGQGAWNEQYF. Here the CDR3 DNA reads TGTGCCAGCAGAGGACAGGGGGCGTGGAACGAGCAGTACTTC.